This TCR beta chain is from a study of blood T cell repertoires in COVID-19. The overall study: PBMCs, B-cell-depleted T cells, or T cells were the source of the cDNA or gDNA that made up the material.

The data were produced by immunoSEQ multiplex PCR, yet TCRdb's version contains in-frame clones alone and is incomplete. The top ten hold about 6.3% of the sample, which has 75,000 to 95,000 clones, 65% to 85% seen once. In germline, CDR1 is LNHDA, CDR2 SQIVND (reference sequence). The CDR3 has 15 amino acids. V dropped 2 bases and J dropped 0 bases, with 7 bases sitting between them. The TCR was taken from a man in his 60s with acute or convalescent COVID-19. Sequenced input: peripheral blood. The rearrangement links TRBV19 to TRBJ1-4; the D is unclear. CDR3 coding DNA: TGTGCCAGTAGTATATCGGGTTCAACTAATGAAAAACTGTTTTTT. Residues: CASSISGSTNEKLFF.